These T cell receptor beta chains were read from a single sample in a study of blood T cell repertoires in COVID-19. Produced via immunoSEQ multiplex PCR; TCRdb's table is partial and in-frame only. Of about 97,000 clones listed, almost 85% are singletons. The specimen was peripheral blood. The source is a man aged 35 to 55 with active or convalescent COVID-19. CDR3s include the opening cysteine and the closing phenylalanine or tryptophan. The order of the fields is V gene, J gene, clone size, D gene, CDR3 protein, CDR3 DNA. A D gene is named only where the DNA matches it firmly. Clone sizes are given selectively: once, few, many, or a class where the clone is expanded.

>TRBV7-2|TRBJ2-2|NA|TRBD1
CASSLEGDRGAGELFF
TGTGCCAGCAGCTTAGAGGGGGACAGGGGGGCCGGGGAGCTGTTTTTT
>TRBV2|TRBJ2-7|NA|TRBD1
CASSPPRGGDRAYEQYF
TGTGCCAGCAGCCCACCTCGTGGGGGGGACAGGGCCTACGAGCAGTACTTC
>TRBV9|TRBJ1-3|NA|TRBD1
CASSVSGTGTGNTIYF
TGTGCCAGCAGCGTCTCCGGGACAGGGACTGGAAACACCATATATTTT
>TRBV15|TRBJ2-2|NA|TRBD1
CATSKTGWNTGELFF
TGTGCCACCAGCAAGACAGGGTGGAACACCGGGGAGCTGTTTTTT
>TRBV6-5|TRBJ1-5|NA|TRBD1
CASRLQGAGNQPQHF
TGTGCCAGCAGATTACAGGGGGCTGGCAATCAGCCCCAGCATTTT
>TRBV6-5|TRBJ1-1|once|NA
CASSLRVTVTEAFF
TGTGCCAGCAGTCTCAGGGTTACGGTAACTGAAGCTTTCTTT
>TRBV11-2|TRBJ1-1|once|TRBD1
CASSLERQGRAFF
TGTGCCAGCAGCTTAGAACGACAGGGGAGGGCTTTCTTT
>TRBV5-1|TRBJ1-4|NA|TRBD1
CASSLSGQGEKLFF
TGCGCCAGCAGCTTAAGTGGACAGGGGGAAAAACTGTTTTTT
>TRBV12-3/TRBV12-4|TRBJ2-7|NA|TRBD1
CASGYRGEQYF
TGTGCCAGCGGGTACAGGGGCGAGCAGTACTTC
>TRBV11-2|TRBJ1-1|few|NA
CASSLLTDNTEAFF
TGTGCCAGCAGCCTACTGACAGACAACACTGAAGCTTTCTTT
>TRBV18|TRBJ1-4|few|TRBD1
CASSPPLQGGKVTNEKLFF
TGTGCCAGCTCACCACCCCTACAGGGGGGGAAAGTAACTAATGAAAAACTGTTTTTT
>TRBV10-3|TRBJ2-2|NA|NA
CAISESGGTGELFF
TGTGCCATCAGTGAGTCGGGGGGAACCGGGGAGCTGTTTTTT
>TRBV19|TRBJ1-5|NA|NA
CASSVEGLSNQPQHF
TGTGCCAGTAGTGTTGAGGGACTCAGCAATCAGCCCCAGCATTTT
>TRBV6-1|TRBJ1-2|NA|NA
CASSEALTGGYGYTF
TGTGCCAGCAGTGAAGCGTTAACCGGAGGATATGGCTACACCTTC
>TRBV5-4|TRBJ2-3|NA|TRBD2
CASSRGGSLTDTQYF
TGTGCCAGCAGCCGGGGGGGGAGCCTCACAGATACGCAGTATTTT
>TRBV24-1|TRBJ2-7|NA|TRBD2
CATSDLGREGYEQYF
TGTGCCACCAGTGATTTGGGCAGGGAGGGCTACGAGCAGTACTTC
>TRBV19|TRBJ1-4|few|TRBD1
CASIGARTGGKLFF
TGTGCCAGTATTGGGGCCCGGACAGGGGGAAAACTGTTTTTT